Sequencing of this TCR beta chain was carried out in a study of blood T cell repertoires in COVID-19. Across the whole study: From T cells, B-cell-depleted T cells, or PBMCs came the material, which was cDNA or gDNA.

V gave up 3 bases and J gave up 5 bases; unmatched junction bases: 8. Germline lookup yields CDR1 DFQATT and CDR2 SNEGSKA (reference sequence). The CDR3 has 14 amino acids. The method was immunoSEQ multiplex PCR; TCRdb's version includes in-frame clones alone and lacks a portion of them. The data contain about 430,000 clones, approximately 91% of them singletons. Before they entered the study, exposed participants had met a COVID-19 case within 2 weeks. The TCR was taken from a woman under 30 who had been exposed to COVID-19. The V call is TRBV20-1, the J call TRBJ2-3; 7 bases fit TRBD1. The sample taken for sequencing was PBMCs or T cells enriched from blood (not recorded which). The CDR3 DNA reads as TGCAGTGCTAGTCTTTTACAGGGGTTAGATACGCAGTATTTT. Translated: CSASLLQGLDTQYF.